This TCR beta chain was sequenced during a study of blood T cell repertoires in COVID-19. The germline V gene encodes CDR1 SGHVS and CDR2 FQNEAQ. This CDR3 is built from 12 residues. Trimming took off 5 bases at V and 6 bases at J, with 8 bases between the two ends. Profiling relied on immunoSEQ multiplex PCR, and the TCRdb table lists in-frame clones only, not all of them. The table includes about 150,000 clones, 80% to 90% detected once. V gene TRBV7-8 combines with J gene TRBJ2-1; D gene ambiguous. This receptor was taken from a man in his 70s with acute or convalescent COVID-19. What was sequenced was peripheral blood. CDR3 sequence reads: CASSPFSNEQFF. The CDR3 nucleotides are TGTGCCAGCAGCCCGTTTTCCAATGAGCAGTTCTTC.